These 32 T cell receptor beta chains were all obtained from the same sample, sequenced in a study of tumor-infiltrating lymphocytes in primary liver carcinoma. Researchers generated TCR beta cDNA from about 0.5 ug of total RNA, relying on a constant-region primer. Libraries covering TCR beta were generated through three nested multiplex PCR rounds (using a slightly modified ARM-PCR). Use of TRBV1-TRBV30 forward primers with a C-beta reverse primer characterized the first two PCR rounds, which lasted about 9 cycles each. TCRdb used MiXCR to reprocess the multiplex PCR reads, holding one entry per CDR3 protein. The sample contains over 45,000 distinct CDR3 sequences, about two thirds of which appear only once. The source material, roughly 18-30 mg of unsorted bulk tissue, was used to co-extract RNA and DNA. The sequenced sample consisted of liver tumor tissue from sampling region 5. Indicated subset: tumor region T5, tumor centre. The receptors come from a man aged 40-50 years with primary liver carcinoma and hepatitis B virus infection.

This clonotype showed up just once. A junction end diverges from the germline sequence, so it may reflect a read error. The CDR3 DNA follows: TGTGCCAGCAACTTACTAGCCGACGGGGAGCTGCTTTTT. It encodes CASNLLADGELLF. V and J are TRBV11-1 and TRBJ2-2, with D maybe TRBD2 (6 bases). The CDR3 covers 13 residues. Germline V lookup: CDR1 SGHAT, CDR2 FQDESV (reference sequence).

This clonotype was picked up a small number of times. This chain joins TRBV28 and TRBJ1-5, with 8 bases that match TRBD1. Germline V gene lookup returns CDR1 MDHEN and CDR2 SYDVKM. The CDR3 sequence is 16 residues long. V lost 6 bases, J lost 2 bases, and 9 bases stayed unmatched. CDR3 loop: CASSRTDRAGNQPQHF. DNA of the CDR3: TGTGCCAGCAGCCGAACGGACAGGGCGGGCAATCAGCCCCAGCATTTT.

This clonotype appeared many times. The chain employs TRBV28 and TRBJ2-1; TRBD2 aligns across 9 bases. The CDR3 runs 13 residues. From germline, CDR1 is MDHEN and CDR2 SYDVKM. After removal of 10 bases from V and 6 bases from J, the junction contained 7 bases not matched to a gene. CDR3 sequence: CATNSGSGNEQFF. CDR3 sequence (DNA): TGTGCCACCAATAGCGGGAGTGGCAATGAGCAGTTCTTC.

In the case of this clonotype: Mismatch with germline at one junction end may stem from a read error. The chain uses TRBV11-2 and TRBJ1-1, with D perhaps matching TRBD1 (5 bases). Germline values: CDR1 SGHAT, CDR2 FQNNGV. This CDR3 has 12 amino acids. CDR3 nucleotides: TGTGCCAACAGCTTAGGGTACACAGGAGCTTTCTTT. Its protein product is CANSLGYTGAFF.

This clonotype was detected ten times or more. In DNA form, the CDR3 reads TGTGCCTGGAGTGTTGGGAGGAGCTCCTACGAGCAGTACTTC. It yields the protein CAWSVGRSSYEQYF. This chain links TRBV30 with TRBJ2-7, with D possibly matching TRBD2 (6 bases). Trimming left V 0 bases short and J 0 bases short, with 9 bases between. This CDR3 is 14 amino acids long. Looked up from germline, CDR1 is GTSNPN and CDR2 is SVGIG (reference sequence).

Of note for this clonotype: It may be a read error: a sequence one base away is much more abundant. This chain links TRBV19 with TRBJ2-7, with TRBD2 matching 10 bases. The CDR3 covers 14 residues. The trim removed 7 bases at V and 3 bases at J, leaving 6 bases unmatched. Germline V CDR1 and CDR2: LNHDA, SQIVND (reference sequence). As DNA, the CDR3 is TGTGCCAGTAATCCCGGACTAGCGGACTACGAGCAGTACTTC. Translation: CASNPGLADYEQYF.

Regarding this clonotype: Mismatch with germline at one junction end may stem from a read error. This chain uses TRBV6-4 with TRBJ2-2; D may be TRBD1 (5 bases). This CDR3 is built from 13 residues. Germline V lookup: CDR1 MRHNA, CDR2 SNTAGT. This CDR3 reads CVSSEGDTGELFF. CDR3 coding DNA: TGTGTCAGCAGTGAAGGGGACACCGGGGAGCTGTTTTTT.

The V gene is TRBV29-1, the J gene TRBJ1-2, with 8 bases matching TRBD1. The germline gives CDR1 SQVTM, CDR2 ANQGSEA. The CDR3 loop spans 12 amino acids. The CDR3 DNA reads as TGCATCGCTTCGGACAGGGTCGTTGACTACACCTTC. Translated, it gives CIASDRVVDYTF.

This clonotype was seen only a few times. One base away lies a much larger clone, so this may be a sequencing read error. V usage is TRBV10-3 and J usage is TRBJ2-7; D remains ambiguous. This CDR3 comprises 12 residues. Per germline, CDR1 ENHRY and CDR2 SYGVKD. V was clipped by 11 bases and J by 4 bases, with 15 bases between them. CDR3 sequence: CAVGIQLYEQYF. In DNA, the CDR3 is TGTGCCGTCGGTATCCAATTATACGAGCAGTACTTC.

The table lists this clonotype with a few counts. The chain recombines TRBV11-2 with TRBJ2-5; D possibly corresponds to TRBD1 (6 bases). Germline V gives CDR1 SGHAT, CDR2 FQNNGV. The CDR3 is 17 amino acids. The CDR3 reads CASSLVSGGSRQEIQYF. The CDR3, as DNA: TGTGCTAGTAGCTTAGTCAGTGGGGGCAGTCGGCAAGAGATACAGTACTTC. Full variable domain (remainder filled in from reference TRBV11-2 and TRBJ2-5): EAGVAQSPRYKIIEKRQSVAFWCNPISGHATLYWYQQILGQGPKLLIQFQNNGVVDDSQLPKDRFSAERLKGVDSTLKIQPAKLEDSAVYLCASSLVSGGSRQEIQYFGPGTRLLVL.

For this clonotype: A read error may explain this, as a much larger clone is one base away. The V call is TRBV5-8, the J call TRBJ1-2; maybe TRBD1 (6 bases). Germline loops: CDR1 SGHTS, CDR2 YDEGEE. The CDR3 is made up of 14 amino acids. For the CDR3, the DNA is TGTTCCAGCAGCCTACAGGGCCAAAACTATGGCTACACCTTC. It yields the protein CSSSLQGQNYGYTF.

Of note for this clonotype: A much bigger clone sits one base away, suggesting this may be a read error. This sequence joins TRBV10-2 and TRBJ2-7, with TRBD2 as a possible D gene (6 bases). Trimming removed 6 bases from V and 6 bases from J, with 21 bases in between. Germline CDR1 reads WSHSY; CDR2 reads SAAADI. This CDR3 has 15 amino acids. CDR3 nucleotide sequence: TGCGCCAGCAGCCACGGACTAACGGGAGAAGGCGAGCAGTACTTC. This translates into CASSHGLTGEGEQYF.

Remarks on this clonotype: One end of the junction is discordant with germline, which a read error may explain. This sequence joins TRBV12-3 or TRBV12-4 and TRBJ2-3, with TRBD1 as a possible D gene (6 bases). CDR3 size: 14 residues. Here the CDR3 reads CASSLRQDKDAQYF. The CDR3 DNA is TGTGCCAGCAGCCTCCGACAGGACAAAGATGCGCAGTATTTT.

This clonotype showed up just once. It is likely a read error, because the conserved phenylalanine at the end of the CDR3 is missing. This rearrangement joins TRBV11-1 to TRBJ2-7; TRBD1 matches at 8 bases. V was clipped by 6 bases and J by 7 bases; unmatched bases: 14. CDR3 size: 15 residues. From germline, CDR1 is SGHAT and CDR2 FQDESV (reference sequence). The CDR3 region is CASSLGQGIIGEQYL. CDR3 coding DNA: TGTGCCAGCAGTCTTGGACAGGGAATAATTGGTGAGCAGTACTTA.

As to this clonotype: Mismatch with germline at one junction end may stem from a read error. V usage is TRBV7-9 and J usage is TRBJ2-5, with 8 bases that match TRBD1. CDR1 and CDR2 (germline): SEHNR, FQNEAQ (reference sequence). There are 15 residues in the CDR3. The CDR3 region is CASNLVTTGAETQYF. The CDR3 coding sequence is TGTGCCAGCAACTTAGTCACGACAGGGGCAGAGACCCAGTACTTC.

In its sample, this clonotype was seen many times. The CDR3 spells CASTAAGDNEQFF. CDR3 bases: TGTGCCAGCACCGCTGCCGGGGACAATGAGCAGTTCTTC. The chain links TRBV6-5 to TRBJ2-1; possibly TRBD2 for D (5 bases). CDR1 and CDR2 (germline): MNHEY, SVGAGI. The CDR3 has 13 amino acids. V was shortened by 7 bases and J by 5 bases, with 12 bases between the two germline ends.

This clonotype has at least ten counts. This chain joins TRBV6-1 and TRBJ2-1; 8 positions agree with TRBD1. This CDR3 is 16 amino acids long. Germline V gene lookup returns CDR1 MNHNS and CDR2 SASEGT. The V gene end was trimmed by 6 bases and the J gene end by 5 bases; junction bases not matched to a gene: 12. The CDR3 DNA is TGTGCCAGCAGAGAGTCAATGACAGGGGTTGACAATGAGCAGTTCTTC. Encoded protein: CASRESMTGVDNEQFF.

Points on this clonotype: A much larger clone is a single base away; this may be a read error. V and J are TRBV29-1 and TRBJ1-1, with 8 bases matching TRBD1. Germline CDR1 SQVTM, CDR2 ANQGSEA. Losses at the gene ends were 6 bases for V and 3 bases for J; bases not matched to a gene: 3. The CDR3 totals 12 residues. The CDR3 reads CSVGGQDTEAFF. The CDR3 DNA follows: TGCAGCGTGGGGGGACAGGACACTGAAGCTTTCTTT.

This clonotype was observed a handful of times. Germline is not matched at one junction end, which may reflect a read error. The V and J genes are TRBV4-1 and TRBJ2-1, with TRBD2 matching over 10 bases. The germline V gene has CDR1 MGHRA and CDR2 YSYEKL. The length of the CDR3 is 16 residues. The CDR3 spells CVSSQAGTSVYNEQFF. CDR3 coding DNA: TGCGTCAGCAGCCAAGCCGGGACTAGCGTCTACAATGAACAGTTCTTC.

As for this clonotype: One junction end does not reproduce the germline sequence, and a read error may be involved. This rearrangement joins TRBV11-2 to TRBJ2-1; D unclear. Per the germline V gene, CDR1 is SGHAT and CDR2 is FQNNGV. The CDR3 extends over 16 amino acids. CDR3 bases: TGTGCCAGCAGCTCGCGCCCCAGCGCGAGGATTTATGAGCCGTTCTTC. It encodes CASSSRPSARIYEPFF.

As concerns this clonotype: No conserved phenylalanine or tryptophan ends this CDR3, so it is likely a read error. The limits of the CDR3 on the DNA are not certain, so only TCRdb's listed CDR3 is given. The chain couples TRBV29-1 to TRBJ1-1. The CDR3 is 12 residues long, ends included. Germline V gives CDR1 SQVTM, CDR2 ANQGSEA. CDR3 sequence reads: CSVDGSYTEVFY.

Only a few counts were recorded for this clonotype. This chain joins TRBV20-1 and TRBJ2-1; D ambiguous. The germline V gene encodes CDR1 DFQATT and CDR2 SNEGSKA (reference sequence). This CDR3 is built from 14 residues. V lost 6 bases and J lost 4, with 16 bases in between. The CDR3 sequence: CSARWTARYNEQFF. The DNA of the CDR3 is TGCAGTGCCAGATGGACCGCCAGATACAATGAGCAGTTCTTC.

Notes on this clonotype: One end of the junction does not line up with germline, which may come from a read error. The CDR3 DNA reads TGTGCAAGCATCTTACGGGTGGAGCAGTACTTC. Translation gives CASILRVEQYF. The gene calls are TRBV13 and TRBJ2-7; D unresolved. CDR1 and CDR2 from the germline V gene are PRHDT and FYEKMQ (reference sequence). The CDR3 contains 11 residues.

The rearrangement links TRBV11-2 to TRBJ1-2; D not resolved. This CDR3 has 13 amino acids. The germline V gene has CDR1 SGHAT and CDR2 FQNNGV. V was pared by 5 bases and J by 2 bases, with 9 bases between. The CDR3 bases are TGTGCCAGCAGCGTAATGGGGAACTATGGCTACACCTTC. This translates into CASSVMGNYGYTF.

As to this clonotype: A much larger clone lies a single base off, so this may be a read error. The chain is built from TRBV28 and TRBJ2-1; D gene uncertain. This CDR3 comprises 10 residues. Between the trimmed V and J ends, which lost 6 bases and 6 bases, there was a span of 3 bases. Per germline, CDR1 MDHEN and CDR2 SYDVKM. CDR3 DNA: TGTGCCAGCAGAAGCAATGAGCAGTTCTTC. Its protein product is CASRSNEQFF.

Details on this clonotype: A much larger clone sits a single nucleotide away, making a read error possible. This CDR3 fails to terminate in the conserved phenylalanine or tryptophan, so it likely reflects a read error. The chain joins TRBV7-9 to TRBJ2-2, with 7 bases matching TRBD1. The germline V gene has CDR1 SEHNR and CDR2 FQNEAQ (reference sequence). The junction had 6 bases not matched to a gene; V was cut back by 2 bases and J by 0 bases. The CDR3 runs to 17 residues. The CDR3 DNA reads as TGTGCCAGCAGCTTACCAGGGGGATCCCCGAACACCGGGGAGCTGTTTCTT. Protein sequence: CASSLPGGSPNTGELFL.

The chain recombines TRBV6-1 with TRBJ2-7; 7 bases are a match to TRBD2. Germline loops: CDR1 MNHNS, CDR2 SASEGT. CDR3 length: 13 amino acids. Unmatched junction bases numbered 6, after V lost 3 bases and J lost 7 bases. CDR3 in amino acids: CASSERGSHEQYF. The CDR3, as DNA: TGTGCCAGCAGTGAGCGGGGGTCCCATGAGCAGTACTTC.

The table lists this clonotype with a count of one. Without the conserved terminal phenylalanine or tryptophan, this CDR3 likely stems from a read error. CDR3 residues: CASSYRGYEQYI. CDR3 nucleotides: TGTGCCAGCAGCTACAGGGGCTACGAGCAGTACATC. The chain combines TRBV7-2 with TRBJ2-7, with 7 bases fitting TRBD1. Trimming took 4 bases from V and 3 from J; bases not matched to a gene: 0. The CDR3 spans 12 residues. Germline CDR1 reads SGHTA; CDR2 reads FQGNSA.

The CDR3 sequence: CSDGTDTYGYTF. The CDR3 DNA reads as TGCAGCGATGGGACAGACACTTATGGCTACACCTTC. This chain uses TRBV29-1 with TRBJ1-2; 7 nucleotides align to TRBD1. V dropped 7 bases and J dropped 5; count of bases not matched to a gene: 7. The CDR3 is 12 amino acids. Germline loops: CDR1 SQVTM, CDR2 ANQGSEA.

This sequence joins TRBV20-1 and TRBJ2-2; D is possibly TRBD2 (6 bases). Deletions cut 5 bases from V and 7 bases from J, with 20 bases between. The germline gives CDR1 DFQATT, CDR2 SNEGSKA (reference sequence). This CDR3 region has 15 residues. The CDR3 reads CSASGTGTPIGELFF. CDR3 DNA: TGCAGTGCTTCCGGCACGGGGACTCCCATCGGGGAGCTGTTTTTT.

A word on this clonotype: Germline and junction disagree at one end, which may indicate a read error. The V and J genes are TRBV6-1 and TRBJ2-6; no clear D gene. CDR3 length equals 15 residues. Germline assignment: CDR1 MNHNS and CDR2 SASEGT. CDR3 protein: CASSEVSSRANVMTF. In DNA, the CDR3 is TGTGCCAGCAGTGAAGTTAGTTCTAGGGCCAACGTCATGACTTTC.

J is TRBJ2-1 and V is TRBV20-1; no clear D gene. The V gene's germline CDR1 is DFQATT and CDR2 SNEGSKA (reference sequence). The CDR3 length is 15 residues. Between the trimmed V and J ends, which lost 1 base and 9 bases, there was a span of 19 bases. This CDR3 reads CSARVDGGSVSEQFF. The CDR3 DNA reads TGCAGTGCTAGAGTTGATGGCGGATCTGTGAGTGAGCAGTTCTTC.